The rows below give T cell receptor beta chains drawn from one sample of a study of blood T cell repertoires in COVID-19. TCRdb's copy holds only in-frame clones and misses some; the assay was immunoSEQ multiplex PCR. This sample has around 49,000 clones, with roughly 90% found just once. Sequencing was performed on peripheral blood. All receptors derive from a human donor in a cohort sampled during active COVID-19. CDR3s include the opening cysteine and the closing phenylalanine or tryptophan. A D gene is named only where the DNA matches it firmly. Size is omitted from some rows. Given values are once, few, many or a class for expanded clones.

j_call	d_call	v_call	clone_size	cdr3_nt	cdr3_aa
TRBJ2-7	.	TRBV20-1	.	TGCAGTGCGGCCTCGTACGAGCAGTACTTC	CSAASYEQYF
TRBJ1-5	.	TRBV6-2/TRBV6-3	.	TGTGCCAGCAGTTACCCCCCCGGGGTTAGCAATCAGCCCCAGCATTTT	CASSYPPGVSNQPQHF
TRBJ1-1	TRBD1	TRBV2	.	TGTGCCAGCACTTCAGACAGGGACAACACTGAAGCTTTCTTT	CASTSDRDNTEAFF
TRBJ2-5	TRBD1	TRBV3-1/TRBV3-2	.	TGTGCCAGCAGCCAACGGGACAGGGAAGAGACCCAGTACTTC	CASSQRDREETQYF
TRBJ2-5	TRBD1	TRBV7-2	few	TGTGCCAGCAGCTTAGTAGGCAGACAGGGTTTGGAGACCCAGTACTTC	CASSLVGRQGLETQYF
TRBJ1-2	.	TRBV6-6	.	TGTGCCAGCAGCGACCCCGGGACACGGCTTAACTATGGCTACACCTTC	CASSDPGTRLNYGYTF
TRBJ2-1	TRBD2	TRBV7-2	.	TGTGCCAGCAGCTCCGTCCCGGGACTAGCGGGGTCAGACAATGAGCAGTTCTTC	CASSSVPGLAGSDNEQFF
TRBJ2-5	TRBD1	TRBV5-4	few	TGTGCCAGCAGCTCTGGACAGGGGGCTTGGGAGACCCAGTACTTC	CASSSGQGAWETQYF
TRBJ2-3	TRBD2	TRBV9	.	TGTGCCAGCAGCTTAAGACTAGCGGGGACACAGGGGACGCAGTATTTT	CASSLRLAGTQGTQYF
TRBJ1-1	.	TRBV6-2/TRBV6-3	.	TGTGCCAGCAGTTACTCCCCTCGCGCAGGGCGCACTGAAGCTTTCTTT	CASSYSPRAGRTEAFF
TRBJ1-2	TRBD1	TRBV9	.	TGTGCCAGCAAGCAGGGGGACAGCCCCATTTATGGCTACACCTTC	CASKQGDSPIYGYTF
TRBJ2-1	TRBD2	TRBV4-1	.	TGCGCCAGCAGCCAAGGACTAGCGGGACTTGTCCATTACAATGAGCAGTTCTTC	CASSQGLAGLVHYNEQFF
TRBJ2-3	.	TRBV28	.	TGTGCCAGCAGTTTACCGACAGACCAGAGCACAGATACGCAGTATTTT	CASSLPTDQSTDTQYF
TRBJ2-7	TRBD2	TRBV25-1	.	TGTGCCAGCAAGGGAGTAGCGGGGAGCTACGAGCAGTACTTC	CASKGVAGSYEQYF
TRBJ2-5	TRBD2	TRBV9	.	TGTGCCAGCAGCGTAGATACTAGCGGGGAAGAGACCCAGTACTTC	CASSVDTSGEETQYF
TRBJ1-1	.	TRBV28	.	TGTGCCAGCAGTTTAATTGGGGCGCTGGGCGCTGAAGCTTTCTTT	CASSLIGALGAEAFF
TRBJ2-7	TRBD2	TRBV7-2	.	TGTGCCAGCAGTCGGACTAGCGGGGGATCCTACGAGCAGTACTTC	CASSRTSGGSYEQYF
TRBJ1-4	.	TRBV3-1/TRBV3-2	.	TGTGCCAGCAGAACAGGGTCAACTAATGAAAAACTGTTTTTT	CASRTGSTNEKLFF
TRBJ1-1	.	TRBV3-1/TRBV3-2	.	TGTGCCAGCAGCCAAAGCGCAGGGGCGAACACTGAAGCTTTCTTT	CASSQSAGANTEAFF
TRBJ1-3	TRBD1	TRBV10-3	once	TGTGCCATCACCAAAGGACAGGGCTCTGGAAACACCATATATTTT	CAITKGQGSGNTIYF
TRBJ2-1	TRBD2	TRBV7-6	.	TGTGCCAGCAGCTTAGTAGCGGGAGGCTCCTACAATGAGCAGTTCTTC	CASSLVAGGSYNEQFF
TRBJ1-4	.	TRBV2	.	TGTGCCAGCAGTTCAGGGTCCCACACTCCTGAAAAACTGTTTTTT	CASSSGSHTPEKLFF
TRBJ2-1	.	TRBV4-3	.	TGCGCCAGCAGCCAAGAGACAGGCTCCTACAATGAGCAGTTCTTC	CASSQETGSYNEQFF
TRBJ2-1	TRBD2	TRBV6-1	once	TGTGCCAGCAGTGAATGGGGACTAGCGGAGAACAATGAGCAGTTCTTC	CASSEWGLAENNEQFF
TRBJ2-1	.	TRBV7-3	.	TGTGCCAGCAGCGGAACAGGCTCCAATGAGCAGTTCTTC	CASSGTGSNEQFF
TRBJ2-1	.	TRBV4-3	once	TGCGCCAGCAGCCTAAGGACATTCTCCTACAATGAGCAGTTCTTC	CASSLRTFSYNEQFF
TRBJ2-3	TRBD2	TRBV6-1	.	TGTGCCAGCAGTGAAGCGGGTCGGGGGGTGAATACGCAGTATTTT	CASSEAGRGVNTQYF
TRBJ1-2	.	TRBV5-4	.	TGTGCCAGCAGCTTGGGGGGAGTCGACTATGGCTACACCTTC	CASSLGGVDYGYTF
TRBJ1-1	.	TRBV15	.	TGTGCCACCAGCAGAGATGCGGCAGAGAACACTGAAGCTTTCTTT	CATSRDAAENTEAFF
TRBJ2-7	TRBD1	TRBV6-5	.	TGTGCCAGCAGTTACCTTCCGGGACAGCCCTACGAGCAGTACTTC	CASSYLPGQPYEQYF
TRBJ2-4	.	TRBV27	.	TGTGCCAGCAGCCGATCCGGGCAGGGGCCACTAGCCAAAAACATTCAGTACTTC	CASSRSGQGPLAKNIQYF
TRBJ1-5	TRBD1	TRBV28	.	TGTGCCAGCAGTTCAGGGGGCTATCAGCCCCAGCATTTT	CASSSGGYQPQHF
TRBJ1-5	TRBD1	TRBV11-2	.	TGTGCCAGCAGCCTTGGGACAGGGGTGAGTCAGCCCCAGCATTTT	CASSLGTGVSQPQHF
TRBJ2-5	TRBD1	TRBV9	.	TGTGCCAGCAGCCCTTGGACAGGGGGCTACCGGGAGACCCAGTACTTC	CASSPWTGGYRETQYF
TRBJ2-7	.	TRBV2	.	TGTGCCAGCACCGAACTCCAGGGTCCCGAGCAGTACTTC	CASTELQGPEQYF
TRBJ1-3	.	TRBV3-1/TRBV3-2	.	TGTGCCAGCAGCCCCCCCGGGGGATCTGGAAACACCATATATTTT	CASSPPGGSGNTIYF
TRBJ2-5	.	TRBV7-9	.	TGTGCCAGCAGGTACTCGGAGACAGACGGGGAGACCCAGTACTTC	CASRYSETDGETQYF